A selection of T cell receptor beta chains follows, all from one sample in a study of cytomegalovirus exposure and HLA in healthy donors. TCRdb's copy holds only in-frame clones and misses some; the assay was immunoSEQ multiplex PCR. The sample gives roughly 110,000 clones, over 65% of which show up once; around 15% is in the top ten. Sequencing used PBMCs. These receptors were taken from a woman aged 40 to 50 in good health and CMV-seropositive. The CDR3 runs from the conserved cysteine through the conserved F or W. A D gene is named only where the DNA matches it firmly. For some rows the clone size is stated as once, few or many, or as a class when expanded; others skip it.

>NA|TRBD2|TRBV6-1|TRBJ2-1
TGTGCCGGACGAGCGGGGTTCGACAATGAGCAGTTCTTC
CAGRAGFDNEQFF
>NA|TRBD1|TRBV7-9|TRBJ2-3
TGTGCCAGCAGCTTAGAAGGCAGGGGGACAGATACGCAGTATTTT
CASSLEGRGTDTQYF
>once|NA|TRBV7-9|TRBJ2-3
TGTGCCAGCAGCTTAGCCCTAGCTACGGGGGGCACAGATACGCAGTATTTT
CASSLALATGGTDTQYF
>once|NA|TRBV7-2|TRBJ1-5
TGTGCCAGCACCGAACCAGGGCTGTACCAGCATTTT
CASTEPGLYQHF
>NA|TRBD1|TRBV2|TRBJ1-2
TGTGCCAGCAGTGAGACAGGGGACTATGGCTACACCTTC
CASSETGDYGYTF
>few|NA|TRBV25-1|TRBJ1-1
TGTGCCAGCAGTGTCACCCCCTCGGGCACTGAAGCTTTCTTT
CASSVTPSGTEAFF
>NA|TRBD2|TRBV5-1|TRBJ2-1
TGCGCCAGCAGCTTCGGAGGGGCGGGGGGGCCAAATGAGCAGTTCTTC
CASSFGGAGGPNEQFF
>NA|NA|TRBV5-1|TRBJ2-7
TGCGCCAGCAGCTTGGGACATCAAGGCGAGCAGTACTTC
CASSLGHQGEQYF
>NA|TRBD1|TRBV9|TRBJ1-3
TGTGCCAGCAGCGCCAGGGGGCAGCGAGGAAACACCATATATTTT
CASSARGQRGNTIYF
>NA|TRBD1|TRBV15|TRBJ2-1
TGTGCCACCAGCTCGGCGGGACAGGGGCGGAGTGAGCAGTTCTTC
CATSSAGQGRSEQFF
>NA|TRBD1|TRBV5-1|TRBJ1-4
TGCGCCAGCAGCCGACAGGGGAGTAATGAAAAACTGTTTTTT
CASSRQGSNEKLFF
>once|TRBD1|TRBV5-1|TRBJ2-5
TGCGCCAGCAGCTGGGGACAGGCGCAAGAGACCCAGTACTTC
CASSWGQAQETQYF
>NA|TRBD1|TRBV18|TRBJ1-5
TGTGCCAGCTCACCACCGACAGGGGGCGGAGGCAATCAGCCCCAGCATTTT
CASSPPTGGGGNQPQHF
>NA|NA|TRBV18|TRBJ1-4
TGTGCCAGCTCACCACTGGGCAGCGAAAAACTGTTTTTT
CASSPLGSEKLFF
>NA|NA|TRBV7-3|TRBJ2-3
TGTGCCAGCAGCTTAGCGGGGCGCACAGATACGCAGTATTTT
CASSLAGRTDTQYF
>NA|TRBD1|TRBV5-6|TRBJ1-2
TGTGCCAGCAGCTGGGCCGGGACAGCTAAAGGCTACACCTTC
CASSWAGTAKGYTF
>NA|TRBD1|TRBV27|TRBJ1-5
TGTGCCAGCAGTCCCCACCGGACAGGGCCGGGCACTCGCAATCAGCCCCAGCATTTT
CASSPHRTGPGTRNQPQHF
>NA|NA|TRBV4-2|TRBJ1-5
TGTGCCAGCAGCCGTCTAGCAGCTAGCAATCAGCCCCAGCATTTT
CASSRLAASNQPQHF
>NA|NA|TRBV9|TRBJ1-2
TGTGCCAGCAGCGTAGGAGGGCAAGGCTACACCTTC
CASSVGGQGYTF
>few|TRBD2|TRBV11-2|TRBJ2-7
TGTGCCAGCAGGGCTTTGCGGGGGGCGGGTGAGCAGTACTTC
CASRALRGAGEQYF
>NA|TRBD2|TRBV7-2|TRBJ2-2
TGTGCCAGCAGCTTACAGGGACTAGCGGGGGGGATAACCGGGGAGCTGTTTTTT
CASSLQGLAGGITGELFF
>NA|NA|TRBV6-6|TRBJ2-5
TGTGCCAGCACGGGGGTTTTGGAGACCCAGTACTTC
CASTGVLETQYF
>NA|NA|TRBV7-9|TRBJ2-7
TGTGCCAGCAGCCATATCACAGATTTTTCCTACGAGCAGTACTTC
CASSHITDFSYEQYF
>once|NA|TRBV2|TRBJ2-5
TGTGCCAGCAAGCTGACAGAGAGTCAGACCCAGTACTTC
CASKLTESQTQYF
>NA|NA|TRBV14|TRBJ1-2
TGTGCCAGCAGCCACATGGGGCAGCGGGGGAACTATGGCTACACCTTC
CASSHMGQRGNYGYTF
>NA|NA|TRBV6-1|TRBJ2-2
TGTGCCAGCAGTGCGAGGCCAGCGAACACCCGGGAGCTGTTTTTT
CASSARPANTRELFF
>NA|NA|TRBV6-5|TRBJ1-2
TGTGCCAGCAGTAGGCCCGACAGTGGCTACACCTTC
CASSRPDSGYTF
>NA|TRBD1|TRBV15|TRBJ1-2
TGTGCCACCAGCGGACAGGGGGCGTATGGCTACACCTTC
CATSGQGAYGYTF
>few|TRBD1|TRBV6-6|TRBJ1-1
TGTGCCAGCAGTTGGGGACAGGGGGCGCAGAACACTGAAGCTTTCTTT
CASSWGQGAQNTEAFF
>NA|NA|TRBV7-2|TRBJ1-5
TGTGCCAGCAGCCCTCAGGGGAAAGGGAATCAGCCCCAGCATTTT
CASSPQGKGNQPQHF
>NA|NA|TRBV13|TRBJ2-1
TGTGCCAGCAGCTTTCCAGGGTATATCGGGCAGTTCTTC
CASSFPGYIGQFF
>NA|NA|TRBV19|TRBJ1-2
TGTGCCAGTAGTATACAGGGTATCGCCTATGGCTACACCTTC
CASSIQGIAYGYTF